These 21 T cell receptor beta chains share one sample of origin, sequenced in a study of neoadjuvant anti-PD-1 for oral cavity cancer. Sequenced by immunoSEQ multiplex PCR; TCRdb stores in-frame clones only, minus some. The sample yields 84,000 or so clones, approximately 80% seen once. The input for sequencing was PBMCs, taken before nivolumab (anti-PD-1) treatment. Receptors were obtained from a person between 40 and 79 years old with oral cavity squamous cell carcinoma.

The chain combines TRBV5-1 with TRBJ2-7, with D tentatively TRBD1 (5 bases). This CDR3 comprises 13 residues. Trimming took off 4 bases at V and 4 bases at J, with 12 bases between the two ends. Germline V gives CDR1 SGHRS, CDR2 YFSETQ. CDR3 protein: CASSEISGYEQYF. CDR3 nucleotides: TGCGCCAGCAGCGAGATATCAGGGTACGAGCAGTACTTC.

The chain links TRBV2 to TRBJ2-5; 7 bases are shared with TRBD1. The V segment lost 4 bases and the J segment 4 bases; nucleotides outside the gene matches: 6. The CDR3 extends over 14 amino acids. CDR1 and CDR2 (germline): SNHLY, FYNNEI. CDR3 amino acids: CASSVQGTAETQYF. The CDR3 coding sequence is TGTGCCAGCAGTGTACAGGGGACCGCAGAGACCCAGTACTTC. Full variable domain (remainder filled in from reference TRBV2 and TRBJ2-5): EPEVTQTPSHQVTQMGQEVILRCVPISNHLYFYWYRQILGQKVEFLVSFYNNEISEKSEIFDDQFSVERPDGSNFTLKIRSTKLEDSAMYFCASSVQGTAETQYFGPGTRLLVL.

This rearrangement joins TRBV6-1 to TRBJ2-7; D may correspond to TRBD1 or TRBD2 (5 bases each). Trimming stripped 1 base from V and 3 bases from J, with 16 bases between. The CDR3 extends over 16 amino acids. Per the germline V gene, CDR1 is MNHNS and CDR2 is SASEGT. Written as DNA, the CDR3 is TGTGCCAGCAGTGAAGGGGCCGGGACGGTAGGCTACGAGCAGTACTTC. This translates into CASSEGAGTVGYEQYF.

The chain employs TRBV5-8 and TRBJ1-2, with D perhaps TRBD1 (5 bases). The CDR3 is made up of 15 amino acids. The V and J ends lost 0 bases and 1 base respectively, with 10 bases between them. The V gene's germline CDR1 is SGHTS and CDR2 YDEGEE. The CDR3 protein is CASSLVGGVNYGYTF. As DNA, the CDR3 is TGTGCCAGCAGCTTGGTTGGGGGGGTTAACTATGGCTACACCTTC.

This clone was observed once. The chain recombines TRBV27 with TRBJ1-1, with D maybe TRBD1 (5 bases). The CDR3 is 12 amino acids. Between the trimmed V and J ends, which lost 7 bases and 5 bases, there was a span of 11 bases. Germline V gene sequence: CDR1 MNHEY, CDR2 SMNVEV (reference sequence). The DNA of the CDR3 is TGTGCCAGCATTCGGGGGGAAACTGAAGCTTTCTTT. Translating it yields CASIRGETEAFF.

This clone was seen only a few times. The chain has TRBV10-3 and TRBJ1-2; D is uncertain. Germline CDR1 and CDR2: ENHRY and SYGVKD. The CDR3 extends over 14 amino acids. Trimming stripped 7 bases from V and 4 bases from J, with 16 bases between. The CDR3 sequence is CAINPDGVFYGYTF. The CDR3 DNA sequence: TGTGCCATCAACCCAGACGGGGTTTTCTATGGCTACACCTTC.

This clone was seen a few times. The chain uses TRBV30 and TRBJ2-3; a possible D gene is TRBD2 (5 bases). The CDR3 is made up of 12 amino acids. Germline V gene data show CDR1 as GTSNPN and CDR2 as SVGIG (reference sequence). Trimming cost V 6 bases and J 2 bases, with 9 bases left between them. The DNA of the CDR3 is TGTGCCTGCCGGGGATACACAGATACGCAGTATTTT. Translating gives CACRGYTDTQYF.

The chain is built from TRBV7-8 and TRBJ2-7; D is uncertain. The germline V and J ends were trimmed by 2 bases and 2 bases, with 16 bases remaining between them. The CDR3 runs 16 residues. The germline V gene encodes CDR1 SGHVS and CDR2 FQNEAQ. CDR3 amino acids: CASSLSQPRFTYEQYF. CDR3 DNA sequence: TGTGCCAGCAGCTTATCCCAACCTAGGTTCACCTACGAGCAGTACTTC.

The chain has TRBV14 and TRBJ1-1; D is perhaps TRBD1 (5 bases). The CDR3 runs to 16 residues. With 3 bases removed from V and 3 bases from J, the gap between germline ends came to 17 bases. Germline loops: CDR1 SGHDN, CDR2 FVKESK. The CDR3 loop is CASSQFPGLGDTEAFF. The CDR3 DNA sequence: TGTGCCAGCAGCCAGTTTCCGGGACTGGGCGACACTGAAGCTTTCTTT.

The V gene is TRBV5-1, the J gene TRBJ2-4; D remains unclear. In germline, CDR1 is SGHRS, CDR2 YFSETQ. The CDR3 spans 14 residues. V was clipped by 0 bases and J by 2 bases, with 6 bases between them. CDR3 coding DNA: TGCGCCAGCAGCTTGGGGGTCACCAAAAACATTCAGTACTTC. Translation: CASSLGVTKNIQYF. The whole variable domain, filled in from reference TRBV5-1 and TRBJ2-4, reads KAGVTQTPRYLIKTRGQQVTLSCSPISGHRSVSWYQQTPGQGLQFLFEYFSETQRNKGNFPGRFSGRQFSNSRSEMNVSTLELGDSALYLCASSLGVTKNIQYFGAGTRLSVL.

The V call is TRBV27, the J call TRBJ2-1, with D possibly TRBD2 on 5 matching bases. V lost 5 bases, J lost 3 bases, and 11 bases lay in between. Germline assignment: CDR1 MNHEY and CDR2 SMNVEV (reference sequence). The CDR3 is made up of 14 amino acids. The CDR3, as DNA: TGTGCCAGCAGTCCTTCGGGGAACTACAATGAGCAGTTCTTC. It specifies CASSPSGNYNEQFF.

This chain joins TRBV6-1 and TRBJ2-3; maybe TRBD2 (6 bases). CDR3 length: 14 amino acids. Trimming left V 2 bases short and J 8 bases short, with 14 bases between. Germline CDR1 and CDR2: MNHNS and SASEGT. CDR3 DNA sequence: TGTGCCAGCAGTGAAAGAGGGGCGCGGGGTACGCAGTATTTT. This codes for CASSERGARGTQYF.

The chain carries TRBV28 and TRBJ1-2; D gene unclear. CDR3 length equals 14 residues. Germline V CDR1 and CDR2: MDHEN, SYDVKM. The ends were cut back, 1 base at V and 6 bases at J, with 12 bases in the middle. CDR3 amino acids: CASSLYGSSNGYTF. The CDR3 region has the DNA TGTGCCAGCAGTTTATATGGCAGCTCAAATGGCTACACCTTC.

V is TRBV11-2 and J is TRBJ2-7, with D possibly matching TRBD2 (5 bases). The V end was cut by 1 base, the J end by 6 bases, with 19 bases between. Germline loops: CDR1 SGHAT, CDR2 FQNNGV. The CDR3 runs 16 residues. CDR3 nucleotide sequence: TGTGCCAGCAGCTTAGGTGCGATGGCGCGGGCTAGCGAGCAGTACTTC. It is translated as CASSLGAMARASEQYF.

The V and J genes are TRBV7-9 and TRBJ1-3, with a weak D call TRBD1 (5 bases). Between the trimmed V and J ends, which lost 1 base and 7 bases, there was a span of 11 bases. Germline V gene lookup returns CDR1 SEHNR and CDR2 FQNEAQ (reference sequence). The CDR3 is made up of 14 amino acids. CDR3 sequence reads: CASSLEGTGNTIYF. The DNA for the CDR3 is TGTGCCAGCAGCTTAGAAGGGACCGGGAACACCATATATTTT.

This chain connects TRBV9 to TRBJ2-2; D is perhaps TRBD2 (5 bases). Between the trimmed V and J ends, which lost 4 bases and 0 bases, there was a span of 16 bases. The CDR3 runs 17 residues. The germline CDR1 and CDR2 sequences are SGDLS and YYNGEE. The CDR3 sequence is CASSPPGITSNTGELFF. CDR3 coding DNA: TGTGCCAGCAGCCCCCCGGGGATAACGTCGAACACCGGGGAGCTGTTTTTT. Drawing the rest from reference TRBV9 and TRBJ2-2, the complete variable domain is DSGVTQTPKHLITATGQRVTLRCSPRSGDLSVYWYQQSLDQGLQFLIQYYNGEERAKGNILERFSAQQFPDLHSELNLSSLELGDSALYFCASSPPGITSNTGELFFGEGSRLTVL.

This chain joins TRBV27 and TRBJ1-1, with D tentatively TRBD1 (5 bases). This CDR3 spans 15 amino acids. V was clipped by 5 bases and J by 7 bases, with 20 bases between them. Germline V gene sequence: CDR1 MNHEY, CDR2 SMNVEV (reference sequence). The DNA of the CDR3 is TGTGCCAGCAGTACCCCTACCAGGGACGTCCGTGAAGCTTTCTTT. This sequence encodes CASSTPTRDVREAFF.

V usage is TRBV29-1 and J usage is TRBJ2-1; possible D gene TRBD2, 5 bases. Per the germline V gene, CDR1 is SQVTM and CDR2 is ANQGSEA. The ends were cut back, 5 bases at V and 7 bases at J, with 12 bases in the middle. The CDR3 totals 12 residues. This CDR3 is CSVSGGSNEQFF. The CDR3 region has the DNA TGCAGCGTTTCTGGAGGAAGTAATGAGCAGTTCTTC.

This clone was recorded only once. V and J are TRBV6-5 and TRBJ1-1; the D gene is possibly TRBD1 (6 bases). V lost 3 bases and J 5 bases, leaving 16 bases between the germline ends. Germline V gene sequence: CDR1 MNHEY, CDR2 SVGAGI. The CDR3 sequence is 15 residues long. The CDR3 coding sequence is TGTGCCAGCAGTTATACCGACAGGTTAATGACTGAAGCTTTCTTT. Encoded protein: CASSYTDRLMTEAFF.

This clone appeared once. The chain joins TRBV6-1 to TRBJ1-2; 9 bases are shared with TRBD1. V was pared by 2 bases and J by 7 bases, with 5 bases of the junction left unmatched. The germline V gene has CDR1 MNHNS and CDR2 SASEGT. This CDR3 is built from 14 residues. The CDR3 bases are TGTGCCAGCAGTGAACCGGGACAGGGAGGTGGCTACACCTTC. This encodes CASSEPGQGGGYTF.

The genes are TRBV6-7 and TRBJ2-5, with D maybe TRBD1 (5 bases). TRBV6-7 is given ORF status, its function remaining uncertain. CDR3 length: 13 amino acids. V lost 5 bases, J lost 5 bases, and 12 bases lay in between. The CDR3 region has the DNA TGTGCCAGCAGTCAGGGTCGTGGGGAGACCCAGTACTTC. Residues: CASSQGRGETQYF.